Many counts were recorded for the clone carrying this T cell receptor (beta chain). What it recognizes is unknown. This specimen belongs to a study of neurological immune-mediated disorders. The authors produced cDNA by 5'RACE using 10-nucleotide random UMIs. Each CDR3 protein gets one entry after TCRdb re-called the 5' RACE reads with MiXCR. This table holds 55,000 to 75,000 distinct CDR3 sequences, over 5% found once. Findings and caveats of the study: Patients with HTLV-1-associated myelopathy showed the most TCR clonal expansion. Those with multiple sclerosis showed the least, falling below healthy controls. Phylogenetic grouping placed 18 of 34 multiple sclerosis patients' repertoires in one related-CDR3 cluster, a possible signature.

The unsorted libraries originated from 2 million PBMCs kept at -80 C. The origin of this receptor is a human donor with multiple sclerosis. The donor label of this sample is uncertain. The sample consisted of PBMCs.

In DNA form, the CDR3 reads TGCGCCAGCAGCTTGGAGGCAGGGAGTTATCAGCCCCAGCATTTT. Amino acids: CASSLEAGSYQPQHF. This sequence joins TRBV5-1 and TRBJ1-5, with D tentatively TRBD1 (5 bases). Germline V CDR1 and CDR2: SGHRS, YFSETQ. V lost 0 bases and J 5 bases, leaving 12 bases between the germline ends. The CDR3 consists of 15 residues.